The rows below give T cell receptor beta chains drawn from one sample of a study of T cells in Graves' hyperthyroidism and ophthalmopathy. MiXCR, run by TCRdb on the multiplex PCR reads, gives a single entry per CDR3 protein. Among about 350,000 distinct CDR3 sequences listed, about 15% were seen once. The sequenced sample consisted of blood. The receptor source for this set is a woman under 40 with Graves' hyperthyroidism that later progressed to Graves' ophthalmopathy. Both conserved end residues are trimmed from each CDR3.

>TRBV7-8|TRBJ1-1
ASSWTLMNTEAF
>TRBV10-3|TRBJ1-3
AISDAAGFGNTIY
>TRBV5-1|TRBJ2-3
ASSLAAGFTADTQY
>TRBV18|TRBJ2-1
ASSPGANNEQF
>TRBV7-2|TRBJ2-1
ASSLVGLAGGEQF
>TRBV28|TRBJ1-6
ASSLWDIKRGNSPLH
>TRBV2|TRBJ1-2
AITVQGTGRGGYT
>TRBV12-3/TRBV12-4|TRBJ2-3
ASSLSFVTDTQY
>TRBV30|TRBJ1-6
AWSLTGQGSPLH
>TRBV5-1|TRBJ1-5
ASSFYPGSAQPQH
>TRBV6-2/TRBV6-3|TRBJ2-2
ASASGGATGELF
>TRBV28|TRBJ1-2
ASFQGATNYGYT
>TRBV7-9|TRBJ2-7
ASTLGGGEQY
>TRBV2|TRBJ1-2
ASVRRRTRSNYGYT
>TRBV12-3/TRBV12-4|TRBJ1-5
ASRINLSNQPQH
>TRBV5-1|TRBJ2-1
ASSLYTSGRNDNEQF
>TRBV28|TRBJ2-3
ASSRWAQLAGADTQY
>TRBV24-1|TRBJ2-5
ATSESAGGPATQY
>TRBV3-1|TRBJ2-5
ASSHLGLAGRETQY
>TRBV18|TRBJ1-1
ASSPGGRNTEAF
>TRBV4-1|TRBJ2-7
ASSQVMASGAYEQY
>TRBV29-1|TRBJ1-1
SVGLYSGAF
>TRBV6-1|TRBJ1-2
ASRQVLGGNYGYT
>TRBV15|TRBJ2-7
ATSRDPSYEQY
>TRBV28|TRBJ1-4
ASSFSGGTGAALEKLF
>TRBV27|TRBJ1-1
ASSPPGGAYTEAF
>TRBV20-1|TRBJ2-5
SAKGLGWTKETQY
>TRBV30|TRBJ2-1
AWNRDLYNEQF
>TRBV20-1|TRBJ2-6
SARPGAGANVLT
>TRBV28|TRBJ1-1
ASSLAPRGAQNTEAF
>TRBV20-1|TRBJ1-6
SASLGSYNSPLH
>TRBV5-1|TRBJ1-2
ASSLTTGTGEGYT
>TRBV20-1|TRBJ1-5
SAREESGSNQPQH
>TRBV5-4|TRBJ2-5
ASSSGVPSETQY
>TRBV2|TRBJ2-5
ASSEDREETQY
>TRBV6-4|TRBJ2-2
ASSLSTEAGELF
>TRBV6-6|TRBJ1-3
ASSYGNGPLSAVVSLGNTIY
>TRBV5-1|TRBJ1-5
ASSRTGDSNQPQH
>TRBV10-3|TRBJ2-1
AISGAGGYEQF
>TRBV2|TRBJ2-2
ASRFMGELF
>TRBV30|TRBJ1-2
AWSAQGSVYGYT
>TRBV7-9|TRBJ1-4
ASSPTGGGGKLF
>TRBV4-1|TRBJ2-7
ASSQASFGGADYEQY
>TRBV2|TRBJ2-1
ASSQVSGLAGEQF
>TRBV7-2|TRBJ2-1
ASSLYTSRAYNEQF
>TRBV2|TRBJ2-2
ASTTGQGSNTGELF
>TRBV28|TRBJ2-5
ASSPLGVQETQY
>TRBV20-1|TRBJ1-6
SARVAVNSPLH
>TRBV19|TRBJ1-1
AAQDRGPTEAF
>TRBV7-9|TRBJ2-3
ASSLGGGKQY
>TRBV4-2|TRBJ2-5
ASSQGTSAKETQY
>TRBV5-1|TRBJ2-7
ASSFVGEDYEQY
>TRBV20-1|TRBJ1-5
SAPTGGGRSNQPQH
>TRBV7-9|TRBJ1-1
ASSFILVGNTEAF
>TRBV6-2/TRBV6-3|TRBJ2-1
ASGSGRSYNEQF